This T cell receptor (beta chain) was recorded in a study of blood T cell repertoires in COVID-19. Across the study: Samples representing acute and convalescent COVID-19 were sourced from the United States, Italy and Spain. The analysed material was cDNA or gDNA that came from T cells, B-cell-depleted T cells, or PBMCs.

The CDR3 covers 14 residues. The germline V and J ends were trimmed by 4 bases and 3 bases, with 12 bases remaining between them. In germline, CDR1 is KGHSY, CDR2 FQNENV. How the authors handled the data: Reference gene primers were amplified, and this amplification served to estimate nucleated cell counts. Generated by immunoSEQ multiplex PCR, the TCRdb table keeps only in-frame clones and is missing some. That table gives V, J and clone size, and the DNA gave D and trimming. Found here are roughly 300,000 clones, approximately 86% of them singletons; the top ten hold 9% to 9.5%. The receptor was derived from a man younger than 30 with active or convalescent COVID-19. The chain recombines TRBV16 with TRBJ1-1; D may be TRBD1 (5 bases). Sequencing was performed on peripheral blood. CDR3 bases: TGTGCCAGCAGCCCCGGGAGGGGTGACACTGAAGCTTTCTTT. Its translation: CASSPGRGDTEAFF.